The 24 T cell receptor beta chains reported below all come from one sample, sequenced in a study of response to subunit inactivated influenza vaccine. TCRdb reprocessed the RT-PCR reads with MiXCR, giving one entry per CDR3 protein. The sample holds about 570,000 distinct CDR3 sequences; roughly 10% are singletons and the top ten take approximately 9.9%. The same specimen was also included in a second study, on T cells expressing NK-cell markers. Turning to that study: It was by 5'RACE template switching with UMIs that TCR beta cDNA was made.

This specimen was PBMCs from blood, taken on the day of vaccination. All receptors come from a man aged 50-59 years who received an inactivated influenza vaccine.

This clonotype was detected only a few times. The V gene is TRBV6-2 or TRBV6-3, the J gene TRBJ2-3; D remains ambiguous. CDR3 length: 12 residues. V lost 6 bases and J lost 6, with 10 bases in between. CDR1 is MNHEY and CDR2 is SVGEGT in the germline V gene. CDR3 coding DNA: TGTGCCAGCAGCTCTGCGTCCGATACGCAGTATTTT. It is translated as CASSSASDTQYF.

CDR3 bases: TGTGCCAGCAGTTTGATGTACACTGAAGCTTTCTTT. Its translation is CASSLMYTEAFF. The V gene is TRBV28, the J gene TRBJ1-1; D not resolved. Germline V gene data show CDR1 as MDHEN and CDR2 as SYDVKM. The CDR3 runs to 12 residues. V lost 3 bases, J lost 3 bases, and 5 bases lay in between.

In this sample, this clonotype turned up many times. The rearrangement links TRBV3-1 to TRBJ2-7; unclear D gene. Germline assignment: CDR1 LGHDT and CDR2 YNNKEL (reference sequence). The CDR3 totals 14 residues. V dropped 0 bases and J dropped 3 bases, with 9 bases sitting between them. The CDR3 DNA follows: TGTGCCAGCAGCCAAGATGGCAGATACTACGAGCAGTACTTC. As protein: CASSQDGRYYEQYF.

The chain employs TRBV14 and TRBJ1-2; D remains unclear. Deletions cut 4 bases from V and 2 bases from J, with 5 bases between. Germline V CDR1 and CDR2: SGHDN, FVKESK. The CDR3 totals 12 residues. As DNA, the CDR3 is TGTGCCAGCAGCCGGATCAACTATGGCTACACCTTC. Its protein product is CASSRINYGYTF.

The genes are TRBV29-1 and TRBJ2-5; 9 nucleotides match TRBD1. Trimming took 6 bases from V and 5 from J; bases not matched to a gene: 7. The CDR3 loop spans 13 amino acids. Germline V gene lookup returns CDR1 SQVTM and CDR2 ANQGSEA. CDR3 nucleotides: TGCAGCGTCCCGGGACAGGGTTCCGAGACCCAGTACTTC. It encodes CSVPGQGSETQYF.

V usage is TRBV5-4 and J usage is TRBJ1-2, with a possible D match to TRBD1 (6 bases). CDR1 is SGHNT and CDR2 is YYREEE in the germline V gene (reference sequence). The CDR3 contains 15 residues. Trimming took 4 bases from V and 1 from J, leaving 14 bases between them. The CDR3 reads CASSPQHRDNYGYTF. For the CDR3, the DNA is TGTGCCAGCAGCCCGCAACACAGGGATAACTATGGCTACACCTTC.

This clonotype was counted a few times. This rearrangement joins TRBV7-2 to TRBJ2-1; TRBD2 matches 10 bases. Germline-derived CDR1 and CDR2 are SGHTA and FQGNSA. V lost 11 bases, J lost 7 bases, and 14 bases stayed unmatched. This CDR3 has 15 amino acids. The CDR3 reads CALAGLAGVRNEQFF. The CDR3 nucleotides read TGTGCCCTCGCCGGGCTAGCGGGAGTTAGGAATGAGCAGTTCTTC. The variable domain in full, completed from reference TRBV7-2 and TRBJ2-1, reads GAGVSQSPSNKVTEKGKDVELRCDPISGHTALYWYRQSLGQGLEFLIYFQGNSAPDKSGLPSDRFSAERTGGSVSTLTIQRTQQEDSAVYLCALAGLAGVRNEQFFGPGTRLTVL.

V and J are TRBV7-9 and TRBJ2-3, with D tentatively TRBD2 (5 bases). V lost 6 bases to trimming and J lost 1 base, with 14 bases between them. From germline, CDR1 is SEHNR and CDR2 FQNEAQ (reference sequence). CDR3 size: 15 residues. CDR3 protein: CASRSSFGGTDTQYF. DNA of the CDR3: TGTGCCAGCAGGTCTAGCTTTGGGGGCACAGATACGCAGTATTTT.

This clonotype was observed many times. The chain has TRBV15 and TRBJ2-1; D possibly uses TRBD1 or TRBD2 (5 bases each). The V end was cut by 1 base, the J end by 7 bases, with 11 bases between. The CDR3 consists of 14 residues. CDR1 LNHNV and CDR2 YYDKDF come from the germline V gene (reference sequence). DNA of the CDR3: TGTGCCACCAGCAGAGTGGGGGAGAGGAATGAGCAGTTCTTC. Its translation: CATSRVGERNEQFF.

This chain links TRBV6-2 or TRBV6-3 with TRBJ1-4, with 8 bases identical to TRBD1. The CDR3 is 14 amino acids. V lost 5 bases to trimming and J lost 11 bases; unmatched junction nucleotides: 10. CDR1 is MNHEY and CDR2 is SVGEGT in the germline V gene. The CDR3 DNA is TGTGCCAGCAGTCCCCCGGGACAGGCCGTGAAACTGTTTTTT. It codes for CASSPPGQAVKLFF.

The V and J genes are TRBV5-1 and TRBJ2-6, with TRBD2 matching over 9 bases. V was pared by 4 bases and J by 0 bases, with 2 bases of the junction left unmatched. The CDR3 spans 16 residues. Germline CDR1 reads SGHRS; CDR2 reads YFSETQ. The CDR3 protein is CASSGTSLSGANVLTF. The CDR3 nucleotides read TGCGCCAGCAGCGGGACTAGCCTCTCTGGGGCCAACGTCCTGACTTTC.

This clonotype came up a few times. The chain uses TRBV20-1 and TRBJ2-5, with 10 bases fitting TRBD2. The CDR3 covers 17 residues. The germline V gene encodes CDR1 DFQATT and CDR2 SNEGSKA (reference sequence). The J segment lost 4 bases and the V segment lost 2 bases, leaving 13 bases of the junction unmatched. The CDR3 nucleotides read TGCAGTGCTAGATTCCGCAGGGAAGCGGGGGGGACAGAGACCCAGTACTTC. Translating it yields CSARFRREAGGTETQYF.

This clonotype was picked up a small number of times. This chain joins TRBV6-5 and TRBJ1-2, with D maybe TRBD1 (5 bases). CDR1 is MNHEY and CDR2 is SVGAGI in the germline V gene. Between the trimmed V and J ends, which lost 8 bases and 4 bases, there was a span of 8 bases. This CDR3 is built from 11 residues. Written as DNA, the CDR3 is TGTGCCAGCTTGGGGGGCTATGGCTACACCTTC. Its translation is CASLGGYGYTF.

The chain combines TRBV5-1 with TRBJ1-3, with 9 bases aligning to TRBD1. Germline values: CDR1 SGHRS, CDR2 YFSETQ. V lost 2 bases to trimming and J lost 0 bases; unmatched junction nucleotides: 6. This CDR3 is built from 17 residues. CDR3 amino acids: CASSFWGQGGSGNTIYF. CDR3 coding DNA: TGCGCCAGCAGCTTTTGGGGACAGGGAGGCTCTGGAAACACCATATATTTT.

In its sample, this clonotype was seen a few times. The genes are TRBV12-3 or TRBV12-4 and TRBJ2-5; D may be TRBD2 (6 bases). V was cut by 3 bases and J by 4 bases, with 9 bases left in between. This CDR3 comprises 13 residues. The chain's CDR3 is CASSLEGGETQYF. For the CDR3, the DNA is TGTGCCAGCAGTTTGGAGGGAGGAGAGACCCAGTACTTC.

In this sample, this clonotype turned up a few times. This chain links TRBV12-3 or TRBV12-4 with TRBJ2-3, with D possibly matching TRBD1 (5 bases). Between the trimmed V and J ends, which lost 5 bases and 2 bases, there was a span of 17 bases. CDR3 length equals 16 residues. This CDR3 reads CASSLGATNPTDTQYF. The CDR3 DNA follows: TGTGCCAGCAGTCTAGGGGCAACGAACCCCACAGATACGCAGTATTTT.

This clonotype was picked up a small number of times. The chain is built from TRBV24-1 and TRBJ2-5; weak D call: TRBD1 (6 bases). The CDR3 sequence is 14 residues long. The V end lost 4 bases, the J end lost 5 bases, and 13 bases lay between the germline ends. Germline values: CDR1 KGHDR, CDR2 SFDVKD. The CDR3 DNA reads TGTGCCACCAGTGAAACAGGGCCGGTGGAGACCCAGTACTTC. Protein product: CATSETGPVETQYF.

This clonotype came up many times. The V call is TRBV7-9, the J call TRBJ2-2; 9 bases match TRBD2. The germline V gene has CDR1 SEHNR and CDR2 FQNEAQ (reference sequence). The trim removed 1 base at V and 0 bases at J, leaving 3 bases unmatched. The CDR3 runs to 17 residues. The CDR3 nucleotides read TGTGCCAGCAGCTTAGGCGGGGGGGCCGCGAACACCGGGGAGCTGTTTTTT. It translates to CASSLGGGAANTGELFF.

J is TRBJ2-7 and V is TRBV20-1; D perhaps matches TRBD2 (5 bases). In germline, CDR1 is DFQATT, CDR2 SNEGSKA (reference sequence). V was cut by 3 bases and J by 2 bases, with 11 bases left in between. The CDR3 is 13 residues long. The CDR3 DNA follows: TGCAGTGCTAGTAACGGGGTGACCTACGAGCAGTACTTC. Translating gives CSASNGVTYEQYF.

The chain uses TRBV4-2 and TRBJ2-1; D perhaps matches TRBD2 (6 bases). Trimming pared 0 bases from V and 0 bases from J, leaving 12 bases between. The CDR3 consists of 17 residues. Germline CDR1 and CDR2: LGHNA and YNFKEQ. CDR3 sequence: CASSQDGGSNSYNEQFF. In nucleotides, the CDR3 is TGTGCCAGCAGCCAAGATGGGGGGAGTAACTCCTACAATGAGCAGTTCTTC.

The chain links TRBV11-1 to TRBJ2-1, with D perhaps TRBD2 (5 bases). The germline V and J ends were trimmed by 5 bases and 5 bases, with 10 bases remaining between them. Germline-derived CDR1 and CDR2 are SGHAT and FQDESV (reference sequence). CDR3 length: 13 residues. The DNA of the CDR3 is TGTGCCAGCAGCACGGACTGGAACAATGAGCAGTTCTTC. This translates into CASSTDWNNEQFF.

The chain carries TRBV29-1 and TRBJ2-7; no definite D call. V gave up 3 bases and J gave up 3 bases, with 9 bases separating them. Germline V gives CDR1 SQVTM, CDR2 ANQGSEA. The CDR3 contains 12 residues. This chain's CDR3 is CSVEDSRYEQYF. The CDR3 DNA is TGCAGCGTTGAGGATAGCCGCTACGAGCAGTACTTC.

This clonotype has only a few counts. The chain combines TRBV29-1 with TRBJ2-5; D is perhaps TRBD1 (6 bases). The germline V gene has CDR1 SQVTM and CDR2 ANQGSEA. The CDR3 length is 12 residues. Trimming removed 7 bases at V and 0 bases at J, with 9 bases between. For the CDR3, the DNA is TGCAGCGGTGGACAGAACCAAGAGACCCAGTACTTC. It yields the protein CSGGQNQETQYF.

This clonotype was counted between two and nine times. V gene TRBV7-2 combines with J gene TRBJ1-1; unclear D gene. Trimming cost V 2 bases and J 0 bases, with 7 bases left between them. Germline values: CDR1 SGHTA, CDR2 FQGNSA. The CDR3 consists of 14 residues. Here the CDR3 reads CASSLYSLNTEAFF. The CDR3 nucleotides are TGTGCCAGCAGCTTATACAGTTTGAACACTGAAGCTTTCTTT.